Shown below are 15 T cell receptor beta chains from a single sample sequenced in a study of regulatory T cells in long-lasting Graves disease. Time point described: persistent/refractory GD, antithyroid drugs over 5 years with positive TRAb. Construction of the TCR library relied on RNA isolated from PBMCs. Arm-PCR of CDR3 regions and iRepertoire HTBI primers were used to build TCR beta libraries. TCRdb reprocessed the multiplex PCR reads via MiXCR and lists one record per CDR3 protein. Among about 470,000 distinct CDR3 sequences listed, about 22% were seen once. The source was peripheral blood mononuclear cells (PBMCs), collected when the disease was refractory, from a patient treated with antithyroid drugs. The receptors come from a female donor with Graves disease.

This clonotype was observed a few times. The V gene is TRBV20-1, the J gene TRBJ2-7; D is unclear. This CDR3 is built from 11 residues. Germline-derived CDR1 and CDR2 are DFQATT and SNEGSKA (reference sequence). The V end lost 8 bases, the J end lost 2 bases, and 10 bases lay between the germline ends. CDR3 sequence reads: CSSLDTYEQYF. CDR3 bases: TGCAGTTCACTGGATACCTACGAGCAGTACTTC.

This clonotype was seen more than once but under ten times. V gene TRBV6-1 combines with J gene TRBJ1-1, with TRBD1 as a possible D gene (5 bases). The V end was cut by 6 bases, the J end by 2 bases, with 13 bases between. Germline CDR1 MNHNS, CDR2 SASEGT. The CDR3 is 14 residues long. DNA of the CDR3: TGTGCCAGCAGAGACCCTCAGGGAAACACTGAAGCTTTCTTT. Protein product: CASRDPQGNTEAFF.

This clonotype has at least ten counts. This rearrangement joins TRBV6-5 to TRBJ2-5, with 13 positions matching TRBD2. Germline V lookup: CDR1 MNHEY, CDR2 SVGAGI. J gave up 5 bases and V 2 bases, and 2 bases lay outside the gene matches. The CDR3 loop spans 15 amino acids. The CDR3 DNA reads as TGTGCCAGCAGTTACGGGACTAGCGGGAAGGAGACCCAGTACTTC. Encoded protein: CASSYGTSGKETQYF.

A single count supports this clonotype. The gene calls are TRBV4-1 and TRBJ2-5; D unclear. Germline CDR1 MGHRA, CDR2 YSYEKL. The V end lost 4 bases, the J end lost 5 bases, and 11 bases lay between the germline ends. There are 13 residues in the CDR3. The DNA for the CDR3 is TGCGCCAGCAGCCCCGGGCGACGGGAGACCCAGTACTTC. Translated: CASSPGRRETQYF.

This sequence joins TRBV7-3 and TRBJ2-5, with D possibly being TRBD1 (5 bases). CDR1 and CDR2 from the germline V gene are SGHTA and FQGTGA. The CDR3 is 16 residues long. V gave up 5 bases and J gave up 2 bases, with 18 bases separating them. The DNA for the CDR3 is TGTGCCAGCAGCACAGGAGCAGCCCCAGGGCAAGAGACCCAGTACTTC. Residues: CASSTGAAPGQETQYF.

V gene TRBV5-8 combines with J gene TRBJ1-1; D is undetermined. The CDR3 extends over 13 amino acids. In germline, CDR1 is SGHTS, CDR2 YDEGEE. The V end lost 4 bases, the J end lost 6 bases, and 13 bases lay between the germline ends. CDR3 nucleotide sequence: TGTGCCAGCAGCCATTGGGAGGTCCCTGAAGCTTTCTTT. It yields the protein CASSHWEVPEAFF.

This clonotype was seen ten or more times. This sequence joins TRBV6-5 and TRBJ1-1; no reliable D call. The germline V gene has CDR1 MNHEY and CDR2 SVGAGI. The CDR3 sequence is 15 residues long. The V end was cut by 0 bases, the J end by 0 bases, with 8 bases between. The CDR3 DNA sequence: TGTGCCAGCAGTTACTCGAAGACCATGAACACTGAAGCTTTCTTT. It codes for CASSYSKTMNTEAFF.

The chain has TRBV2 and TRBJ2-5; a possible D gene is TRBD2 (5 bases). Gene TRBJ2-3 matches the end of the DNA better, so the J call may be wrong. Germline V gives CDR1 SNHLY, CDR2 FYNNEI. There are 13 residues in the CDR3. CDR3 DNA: TGTGCCAGCAGTTGGAGCTCGGGGGATACGCAGTATTTT. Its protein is CASSWSSGDTQYF.

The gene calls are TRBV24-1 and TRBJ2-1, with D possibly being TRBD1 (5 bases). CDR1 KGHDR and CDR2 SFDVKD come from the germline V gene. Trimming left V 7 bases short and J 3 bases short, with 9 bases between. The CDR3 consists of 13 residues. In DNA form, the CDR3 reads TGTGCCACCAGCGCCAGGGACTACAATGAGCAGTTCTTC. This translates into CATSARDYNEQFF.

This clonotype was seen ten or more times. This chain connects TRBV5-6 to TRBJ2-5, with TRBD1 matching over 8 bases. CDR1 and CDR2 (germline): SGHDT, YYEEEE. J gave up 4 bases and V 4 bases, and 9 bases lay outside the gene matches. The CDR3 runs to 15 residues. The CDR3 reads CASSRTGNTGETQYF. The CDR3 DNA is TGTGCCAGCAGCAGGACAGGGAATACGGGAGAGACCCAGTACTTC. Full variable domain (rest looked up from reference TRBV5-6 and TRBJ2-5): DAGVTQSPTHLIKTRGQQVTLRCSPKSGHDTVSWYQQALGQGPQFIFQYYEEEERQRGNFPDRFSGHQFPNYSSELNVNALLLGDSALYLCASSRTGNTGETQYFGPGTRLLVL.

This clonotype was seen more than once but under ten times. Here the CDR3 DNA reads TGTGCCAGCAGCTTAGGGGATTGGAATGAGCAGTTCTTC. Protein product: CASSLGDWNEQFF. This sequence joins TRBV11-2 and TRBJ2-1; no clear D. CDR3 size: 13 residues. V lost 1 base, J lost 7 bases, and 8 bases lay in between. Per the germline V gene, CDR1 is SGHAT and CDR2 is FQNNGV.

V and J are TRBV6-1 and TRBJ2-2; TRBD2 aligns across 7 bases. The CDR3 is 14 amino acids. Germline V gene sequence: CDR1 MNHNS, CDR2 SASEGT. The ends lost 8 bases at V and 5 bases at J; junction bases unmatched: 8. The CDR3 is CASSLTSRTGELFF. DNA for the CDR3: TGTGCCAGCTCGCTGACTAGCCGGACCGGGGAGCTGTTTTTT.

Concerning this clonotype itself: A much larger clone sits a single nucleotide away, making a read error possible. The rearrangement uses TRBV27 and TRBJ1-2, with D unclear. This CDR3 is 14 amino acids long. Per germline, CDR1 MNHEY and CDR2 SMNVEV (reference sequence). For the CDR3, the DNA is TGTGCCGGCAGTTTAACGACGGGGAACTATGGCTACACCTTC. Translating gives CAGSLTTGNYGYTF.

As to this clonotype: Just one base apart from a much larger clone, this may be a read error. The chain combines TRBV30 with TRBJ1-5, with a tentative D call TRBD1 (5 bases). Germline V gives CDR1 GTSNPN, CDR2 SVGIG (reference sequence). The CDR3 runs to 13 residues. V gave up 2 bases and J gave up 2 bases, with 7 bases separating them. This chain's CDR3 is CAWSLGGNQPQHF. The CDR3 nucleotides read TGTGCCTGGAGTCTAGGGGGCAATCAGCCCCAGCATTTT.

CDR3: CATRGYTEAFF. The DNA of the CDR3 is TGTGCCACCAGGGGGTACACTGAAGCTTTCTTT. V is TRBV27 and J is TRBJ1-1; TRBD1 matches 7 bases. CDR1 is MNHEY and CDR2 is SMNVEV in the germline V gene (reference sequence). The CDR3 length is 11 residues. V was clipped by 10 bases and J by 3 bases; unmatched bases: 2.